Each of the 11 T cell receptor beta chains below was sequenced from the same sample in a study of T cell changes during pregnancy in multiple sclerosis. The assay was immunoSEQ multiplex PCR, and TCRdb's table has in-frame clones only and misses some. The profile shows around 72,000 clones, roughly 91% of them singletons. The source material was peripheral blood, sampled in the third trimester of pregnancy. The receptors shown here come from a female donor in good health, enrolled as a control in a pregnancy study.

The CDR3 is CASSEVLAGGSYEQYF. The CDR3 region has the DNA TGTGCCAGCAGTGAAGTTTTAGCGGGGGGCTCCTACGAGCAGTACTTC. V is TRBV6-1 and J is TRBJ2-7; TRBD2 aligns across 10 bases. Germline V gene lookup returns CDR1 MNHNS and CDR2 SASEGT. After removal of 1 base from V and 0 bases from J, the junction contained 3 bases not matched to a gene. This CDR3 is built from 16 residues.

The chain recombines TRBV19 with TRBJ1-5, with 7 bases that match TRBD1. Germline assignment: CDR1 LNHDA and CDR2 SQIVND (reference sequence). The CDR3 contains 15 residues. The V and J ends lost 7 bases and 7 bases, in that order; junction bases with no gene match: 13. CDR3 DNA sequence: TGTGCCAGTACCCACAGGGGATTATCTTGGCAGCCCCAGCATTTT. Its translation: CASTHRGLSWQPQHF.

This chain connects TRBV6-1 to TRBJ1-5; D unclear. The germline V gene encodes CDR1 MNHNS and CDR2 SASEGT. The CDR3 has 15 residues. The V end was cut by 1 base, the J end by 7 bases, with 14 bases between. The CDR3 DNA sequence: TGTGCCAGCAGTGAAGGCTACCTTGCGGGACAGCCCCAGCATTTT. Amino acid sequence: CASSEGYLAGQPQHF.

The chain recombines TRBV6-5 with TRBJ1-2, with 7 bases aligning to TRBD1. With 4 bases clipped from V and 6 bases from J, the junction kept 5 bases outside the gene matches. The CDR3 consists of 13 residues. CDR1 MNHEY and CDR2 SVGAGI come from the germline V gene. The CDR3 nucleotides read TGTGCCAGCAGTTCCACAGGGGTCCATGGCTACACCTTC. It is translated as CASSSTGVHGYTF.

The chain combines TRBV25-1 with TRBJ2-4, with D perhaps matching TRBD1 (5 bases). The CDR3 extends over 16 amino acids. From germline, CDR1 is MGHDK and CDR2 SYGVNS. V lost 2 bases to trimming and J lost 3 bases, with 14 bases between them. The CDR3 spells CASSETRGDGKNIQYF. The CDR3 nucleotides are TGTGCCAGCAGTGAAACAAGGGGTGACGGCAAAAACATTCAGTACTTC. Full variable domain (remainder filled in from reference TRBV25-1 and TRBJ2-4): EADIYQTPRYLVIGTGKKITLECSQTMGHDKMYWYQQDPGMELHLIHYSYGVNSTEKGDLSSESTVSRIRTEHFPLTLESARPSHTSQYLCASSETRGDGKNIQYFGAGTRLSVL.

The chain links TRBV19 to TRBJ1-2; the D gene is possibly TRBD1 (6 bases). The CDR3 spans 14 residues. V was cut by 0 bases and J by 5 bases, with 10 bases left in between. Germline V gene lookup returns CDR1 LNHDA and CDR2 SQIVND (reference sequence). The CDR3 sequence: CASSIDRGLYGYTF. In nucleotides, the CDR3 is TGTGCCAGTAGTATAGACAGGGGATTATATGGCTACACCTTC. The complete variable domain, with remaining parts taken from reference TRBV19 and TRBJ1-2, reads DGGITQSPKYLFRKEGQNVTLSCEQNLNHDAMYWYRQDPGQGLRLIYYSQIVNDFQKGDIAEGYSVSREKKESFPLTVTSAQKNPTAFYLCASSIDRGLYGYTFGSGTRLTVV.

The rearrangement links TRBV19 to TRBJ1-5; 8 positions match TRBD1. The CDR3 spans 15 residues. Germline V gives CDR1 LNHDA, CDR2 SQIVND (reference sequence). V lost 5 bases to trimming and J lost 3 bases; unmatched junction nucleotides: 6. The CDR3 DNA follows: TGTGCCAGTAGTGCGACAGGGGCCCCCAATCAGCCCCAGCATTTT. Translation: CASSATGAPNQPQHF.

This chain connects TRBV14 to TRBJ2-1; TRBD2 matches at 8 bases. Germline-derived CDR1 and CDR2 are SGHDN and FVKESK. J was trimmed by 0 bases and V by 1 base; bases with no gene match: 2. This CDR3 region has 16 residues. The CDR3 here is CASSQGREDSYNEQFF. The CDR3, as DNA: TGTGCCAGCAGCCAAGGGCGGGAGGACTCCTACAATGAGCAGTTCTTC.

J is TRBJ1-4 and V is TRBV7-9; 7 bases agree with TRBD1. The CDR3 is made up of 14 amino acids. Trimming took 5 bases from V and 4 from J; bases not matched to a gene: 4. Germline CDR1 is SEHNR and CDR2 is FQNEAQ (reference sequence). CDR3 residues: CASSGTALNEKLFF. CDR3 nucleotide sequence: TGTGCCAGCAGCGGGACAGCCCTTAATGAAAAACTGTTTTTT.

The genes are TRBV7-2 and TRBJ2-6, with TRBD1 as a possible D gene (6 bases). The CDR3 extends over 15 amino acids. The V end lost 3 bases, the J end lost 1 base, and 7 bases lay between the germline ends. Looked up from germline, CDR1 is SGHTA and CDR2 is FQGNSA. This chain's CDR3 is CASSFDRSGANVLTF. CDR3 DNA sequence: TGTGCCAGCAGCTTCGACAGGTCTGGGGCCAACGTCCTGACTTTC.

This chain uses TRBV6-1 with TRBJ1-4; TRBD1 aligns across 8 bases. V dropped 5 bases and J dropped 8; count of bases not matched to a gene: 7. The germline gives CDR1 MNHNS, CDR2 SASEGT. The CDR3 contains 14 residues. CDR3 coding DNA: TGTGCCAGCAGTCCAGGGGGCGCAGGAGAAAAACTGTTTTTT. Its protein is CASSPGGAGEKLFF.